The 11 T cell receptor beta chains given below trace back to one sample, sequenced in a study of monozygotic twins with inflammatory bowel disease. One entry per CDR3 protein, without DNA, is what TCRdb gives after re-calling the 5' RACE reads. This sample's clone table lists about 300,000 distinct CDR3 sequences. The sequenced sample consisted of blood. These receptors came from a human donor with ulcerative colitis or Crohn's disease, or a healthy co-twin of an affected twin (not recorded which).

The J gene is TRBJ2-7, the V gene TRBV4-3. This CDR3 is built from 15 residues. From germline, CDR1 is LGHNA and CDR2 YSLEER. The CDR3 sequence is CASSQRMTSPYEQYF.

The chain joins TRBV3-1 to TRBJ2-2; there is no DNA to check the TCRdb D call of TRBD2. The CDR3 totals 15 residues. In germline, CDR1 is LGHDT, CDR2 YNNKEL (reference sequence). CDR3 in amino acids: CASSQDQTSPGELFF.

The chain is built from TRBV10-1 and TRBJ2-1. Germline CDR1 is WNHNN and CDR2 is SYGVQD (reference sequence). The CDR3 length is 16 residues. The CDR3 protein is CASSEDPTSSYNEQFF.

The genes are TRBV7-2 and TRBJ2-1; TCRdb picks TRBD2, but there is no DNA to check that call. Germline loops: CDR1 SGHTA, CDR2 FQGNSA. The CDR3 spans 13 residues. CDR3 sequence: CASSPREGPEQFF. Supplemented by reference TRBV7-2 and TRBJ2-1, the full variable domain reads GAGVSQSPSNKVTEKGKDVELRCDPISGHTALYWYRQSLGQGLEFLIYFQGNSAPDKSGLPSDRFSAERTGGSVSTLTIQRTQQEDSAVYLCASSPREGPEQFFGPGTRLTVL.

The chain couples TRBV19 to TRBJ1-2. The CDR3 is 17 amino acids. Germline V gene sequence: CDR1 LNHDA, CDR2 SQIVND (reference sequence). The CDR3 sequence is CASINSSPQGRNYGYTF.

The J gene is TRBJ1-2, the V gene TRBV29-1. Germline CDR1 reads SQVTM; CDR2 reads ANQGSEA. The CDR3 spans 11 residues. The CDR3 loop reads CSVGPRGGYTF.

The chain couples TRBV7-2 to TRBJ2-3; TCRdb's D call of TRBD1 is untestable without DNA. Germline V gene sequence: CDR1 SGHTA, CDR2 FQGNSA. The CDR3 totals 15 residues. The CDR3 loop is CASGRQGATPDTQYF.

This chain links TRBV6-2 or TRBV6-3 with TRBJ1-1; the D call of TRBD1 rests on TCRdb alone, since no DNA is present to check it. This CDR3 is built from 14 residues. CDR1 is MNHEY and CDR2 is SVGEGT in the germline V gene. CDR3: CASRQQGLGTEAFF.

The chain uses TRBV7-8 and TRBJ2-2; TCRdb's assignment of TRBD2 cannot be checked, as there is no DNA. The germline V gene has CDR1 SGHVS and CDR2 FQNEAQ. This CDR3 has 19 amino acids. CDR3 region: CASSLAGLAGGTNTGELFF.

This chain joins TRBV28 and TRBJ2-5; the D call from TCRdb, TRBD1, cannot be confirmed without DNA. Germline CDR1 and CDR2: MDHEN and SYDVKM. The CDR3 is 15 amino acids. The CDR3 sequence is CASRSSTGREETQYF. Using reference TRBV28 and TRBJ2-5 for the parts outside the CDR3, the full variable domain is DVKVTQSSRYLVKRTGEKVFLECVQDMDHENMFWYRQDPGLGLRLIYFSYDVKMKEKGDIPEGYSVSREKKERFSLILESASTNQTSMYLCASRSSTGREETQYFGPGTRLLVL.

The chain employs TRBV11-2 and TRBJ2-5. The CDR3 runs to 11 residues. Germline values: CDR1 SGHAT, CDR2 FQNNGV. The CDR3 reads CASSYTETQYF.